A single sample gave rise to the 10 T cell receptor beta chains below, sequenced in a study of human T cells and chemical hapten exposure. One entry per CDR3 protein, called by TCRdb with MiXCR from the RACE reads. The profile shows 370,000 or so distinct CDR3 sequences, about 4.8% of them singletons. The time point is: patch test 1, 2 weeks after DPC sensitization. Treatment described: therapeutic diphenylcyclopropenone sensitization with weekly scalp DPC. This sample comprised whole blood, obtained in connection with sensitization to the hapten diphenylcyclopropenone (DPC). These receptor sequences come from a woman in her 50s with alopecia areata. Some clones in this sample may be carry-over from other donors' samples.

This clonotype came up many times. The chain carries TRBV2 and TRBJ1-5; 8 bases match TRBD1. Looked up from germline, CDR1 is SNHLY and CDR2 is FYNNEI. This CDR3 region has 12 residues. The V gene end was trimmed by 5 bases and the J gene end by 11 bases; junction bases not matched to a gene: 5. Here the CDR3 reads CASSPATGAQHF. The CDR3 DNA reads TGTGCCAGCAGTCCCGCGACAGGGGCCCAGCATTTT.

The chain links TRBV27 to TRBJ2-7; 14 bases agree with TRBD2. Losses at the gene ends were 5 bases for V and 6 bases for J; bases not matched to a gene: 12. Per germline, CDR1 MNHEY and CDR2 SMNVEV (reference sequence). The CDR3 loop spans 17 amino acids. Written as DNA, the CDR3 is TGTGCCAGCAGTCCCCAAATGACTAGCGGGAGGGCAGGCGAGCAGTACTTC. This encodes CASSPQMTSGRAGEQYF.

J is TRBJ1-1 and V is TRBV6-5; TRBD1 aligns across 7 bases. The ends lost 8 bases at V and 2 bases at J; junction bases unmatched: 5. Germline V gene data show CDR1 as MNHEY and CDR2 as SVGAGI. The length of the CDR3 is 13 residues. Here the CDR3 reads CASEGTDNTEAFF. DNA for the CDR3: TGTGCCAGCGAAGGGACAGACAACACTGAAGCTTTCTTT.

Ten or more counts support this clonotype. The V gene is TRBV29-1, the J gene TRBJ1-2; possible D gene TRBD1, 5 bases. This CDR3 has 14 residues. Per the germline V gene, CDR1 is SQVTM and CDR2 is ANQGSEA. V lost 7 bases and J lost 2, with 17 bases in between. For the CDR3, the DNA is TGCAGCGCGTCAATGACGGGACTGAACTATGGCTACACCTTC. It is translated as CSASMTGLNYGYTF.

In this sample, this clonotype turned up many times. The genes are TRBV2 and TRBJ1-5, with D possibly TRBD1 on 6 matching bases. Germline V gene data show CDR1 as SNHLY and CDR2 as FYNNEI. V dropped 4 bases and J dropped 1 base, with 14 bases sitting between them. The CDR3 runs 16 residues. This CDR3 is CASSVRGLASNQPQHF. The CDR3 DNA reads TGTGCCAGCAGTGTTCGGGGGCTCGCGAGCAATCAGCCCCAGCATTTT.

This clonotype showed up many times. The rearrangement uses TRBV10-3 and TRBJ1-2, with D hard to call. The ends were cut back, 5 bases at V and 2 bases at J, with 15 bases in the middle. This CDR3 is built from 15 residues. Per germline, CDR1 ENHRY and CDR2 SYGVKD. The CDR3 sequence is CAISRQEDPNYGYTF. CDR3 in DNA: TGTGCCATCAGTCGCCAGGAGGACCCAAACTATGGCTACACCTTC.

At least ten counts were recorded for this clonotype. The rearrangement joins TRBV7-2 to TRBJ2-1, with a possible D match to TRBD2 (5 bases). V was cut by 4 bases and J by 10 bases, with 17 bases left in between. The CDR3 covers 14 residues. Germline CDR1 reads SGHTA; CDR2 reads FQGNSA. CDR3 residues: CASSSLSYEREQFF. Here the CDR3 DNA reads TGTGCCAGCAGCTCCCTAAGTTACGAGCGGGAGCAGTTCTTC.

In its sample, this clonotype was seen many times. The chain employs TRBV27 and TRBJ2-3; no definite D call. Germline values: CDR1 MNHEY, CDR2 SMNVEV (reference sequence). Trimming stripped 5 bases from V and 3 bases from J, with 18 bases between. The CDR3 is 16 amino acids. Here the CDR3 DNA reads TGTGCCAGCAGTCCCCGAAAGGCTAGTTGGACAGATACGCAGTATTTT. Its translation is CASSPRKASWTDTQYF.

This clonotype was counted at least ten times. The chain joins TRBV29-1 to TRBJ1-2; D not certain. There are 11 residues in the CDR3. Deletions cut 4 bases from V and 5 bases from J, with 8 bases between. CDR1 is SQVTM and CDR2 is ANQGSEA in the germline V gene. Here the CDR3 DNA reads TGCAGCGTTGGTACCGATTATGGCTACACCTTC. Residues: CSVGTDYGYTF.

The V and J genes are TRBV27 and TRBJ1-1; a possible D gene is TRBD1 (6 bases). V was cut by 6 bases and J by 4 bases, with 15 bases left in between. Germline V CDR1 and CDR2: MNHEY, SMNVEV (reference sequence). The CDR3 totals 14 residues. CDR3 nucleotide sequence: TGTGCCAGCAGGAGAACAGGGTGGAGCACTGAAGCTTTCTTT. Translation: CASRRTGWSTEAFF.